This T cell receptor (beta chain) was retrieved from a study of CD8 T cells in Susac syndrome (dated by TCRdb to between 2019 and 2020). Study-wide context: Of the Susac syndrome patients who were sequenced, fewer than ten were in clinical remission while about six had clinically active disease. Susac syndrome patients were therapy-naive, on corticosteroids (some also receiving IVIg), or on IVIg alone at blood withdrawal. Whether CD8+ T cell activation and differentiation in Susac syndrome was antigen driven was tested using repertoire sequencing.

To note about this clonotype: This receptor's antigen is unknown. No quality values exist for individual bases; no much larger clone is one base distant.

RNA was extracted using the RNeasy kit, and roughly 0.5 to 1 microgram was reverse transcribed with random hexamers. The immunoSEQ multiplex PCR assay, covering 54 Vbeta and 13 Jbeta segments, was used to amplify TCR beta CDR3 regions. PCR amplification bias was corrected by using a synthetic template baseline for primer optimization and computational correction. The source study handled its data this way. Reads were annotated to V, D and J genes according to IMGT and were analyzed with immunoSEQ Analyzer, with only productive sequences retained. Clonality was calculated as one minus the Shannon entropy normalized by log2 of the number of productive unique sequences. For each patient and control, public and private clones were evaluated within the 100 most prevalent clones. Susac-specific clones were defined as absent from healthy and MS cohorts, roughly 1,100 published viral clones and other ImmuneACCESS disease sequences. TCRdb cleaned the public reads at Q25 with fastp, built clones with MiXCR and kept in-frame beta chains. Entries that share a CDR3 protein sequence are merged under the most common genes and DNA. TCRdb, not the authors, supplied the V and J calls. In all, the sample holds 170,000 or so distinct CDR3 sequences, and about 96% of those were seen once. The leading ten clones occupy 0.12% of the sample.

High-throughput TCR beta sequencing profiled peripheral blood CD8+ and CD4+ T cells from healthy donors, Susac syndrome patients and multiple sclerosis patients. Susac syndrome patients met recently defined diagnostic criteria for definite or probable disease. Bulk CD8+ and CD4+ T cells were purified magnetically by negative isolation, whereas CD8+ TEMRA cells were enriched by FACS. Blood was collected in EDTA tubes and processed within 24 hours, with PBMCs isolated through density gradient centrifugation. PBMCs intended for TCR sequencing were cryopreserved in liquid nitrogen and were subsequently thawed in a 37 degrees C water bath. The sorted or isolated CD4+, CD8+ and CD8+ TEMRA cells reached a purity of at least 90%. Here V drops 7 bases and J drops 6 bases, and the junction holds 15 bases not matched to any gene. For CDR1 and CDR2, the germline V gene lists SQVTM and ANQGSEA. The CDR3 numbers 15 residues from cysteine through phenylalanine. The retained sequence is limited to the CDR3, 45 bases, with the frame set at the first base.

Results and caveats for the whole study, not just this receptor: The study acknowledged that relatively few individuals were included in the TCR sequencing and HLA analysis. In patients with Susac syndrome, the CD4+ T cell repertoire showed no detectable clonal expansion.

The chain uses TRBV29-1 and TRBJ2-1; TRBD2 aligns with 7 central bases. Sequencing was done on a sample of CD4+ T cells from PBMCs. This TCR derives from a human donor with Susac syndrome. The base sequence is TGCAGCGCCCGCTGGTCCCCGGGAGGAGGCAATGAGCAGTTCTTC. This yields the protein CSARWSPGGGNEQFF.